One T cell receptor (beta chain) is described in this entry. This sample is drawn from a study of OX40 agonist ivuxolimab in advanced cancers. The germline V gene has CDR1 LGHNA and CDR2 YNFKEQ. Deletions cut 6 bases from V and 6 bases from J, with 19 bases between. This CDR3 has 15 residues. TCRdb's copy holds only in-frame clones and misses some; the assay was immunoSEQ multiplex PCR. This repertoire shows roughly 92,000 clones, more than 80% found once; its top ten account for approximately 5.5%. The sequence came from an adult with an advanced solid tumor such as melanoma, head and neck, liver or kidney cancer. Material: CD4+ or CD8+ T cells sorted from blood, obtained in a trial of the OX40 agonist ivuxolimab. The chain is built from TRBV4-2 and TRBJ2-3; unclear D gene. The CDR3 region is CASSPDGPRRDTQYF. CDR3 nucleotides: TGTGCCAGCAGTCCAGACGGCCCCCGCCGGGATACGCAGTATTTT.